One and the same sample provided the 25 T cell receptor beta chains below, sequenced in a study of T cell clones after liver transplantation. Clones were sequenced by immunoSEQ multiplex PCR, and TCRdb holds only the in-frame ones, with some missing. The repertoire holds fewer than 20,000 clones, with 80% to 90% as singletons. The specimen was CD8+ T cells from blood, collected 46 months after liver transplant. These receptors came from a human patient who received a liver transplant. Some of the T cells might come from the graft donor.

The gene calls are TRBV27 and TRBJ2-2; unclear D gene. The CDR3 loop spans 14 amino acids. In germline, CDR1 is MNHEY, CDR2 SMNVEV (reference sequence). With 7 bases removed from V and 0 bases from J, the gap between germline ends came to 9 bases. The CDR3 is CASTAGPNTGELFF. The CDR3, as DNA: TGTGCCAGCACCGCCGGGCCGAACACCGGGGAGCTGTTTTTT.

A few counts support this clone. The chain carries TRBV5-4 and TRBJ1-2; 9 nucleotides align to TRBD1. In germline, CDR1 is SGHNT, CDR2 YYREEE (reference sequence). Losses at the gene ends were 10 bases for V and 6 bases for J; bases not matched to a gene: 16. The CDR3 has 15 amino acids. CDR3 residues: CALKHGTGNTDGYTF. The DNA for the CDR3 is TGTGCCCTCAAGCACGGGACAGGGAATACTGATGGCTACACCTTC.

The rearrangement uses TRBV5-6 and TRBJ2-3, with D hard to call. CDR1 SGHDT and CDR2 YYEEEE come from the germline V gene. V shed 2 bases and J shed 0 bases, with 4 bases lying between them. The CDR3 is made up of 13 amino acids. CDR3 bases: TGTGCCAGCAGCTTCGGGAGCACAGATACGCAGTATTTT. Amino acid sequence: CASSFGSTDTQYF.

CDR3 bases: TGCGCCAGCAGCTATCCCGGGACTCAGGATACGCAGTATTTT. Residues: CASSYPGTQDTQYF. The chain is built from TRBV4-1 and TRBJ2-3; TRBD2 might be the D (6 bases). This CDR3 spans 14 amino acids. V dropped 5 bases and J dropped 6 bases, with 15 bases sitting between them. Germline loops: CDR1 MGHRA, CDR2 YSYEKL.

V gene TRBV5-5 combines with J gene TRBJ1-2, with 10 positions matching TRBD1. The CDR3 loop spans 16 amino acids. From germline, CDR1 is SGHKS and CDR2 YYEKEE (reference sequence). The J segment lost 5 bases and the V segment lost 0 bases, leaving 7 bases of the junction unmatched. The CDR3: CASSLGATGGWYGYTF. The DNA of the CDR3 is TGTGCCAGCAGCTTGGGAGCGACAGGGGGCTGGTATGGCTACACCTTC.

This clone was detected a few times. The J gene is TRBJ2-2, the V gene TRBV28, with D uncertain. The CDR3 consists of 10 residues. V lost 7 bases and J lost 6, with 3 bases in between. Germline V CDR1 and CDR2: MDHEN, SYDVKM. The CDR3 DNA reads as TGTGCCAGCAAGTCCGGGGAGCTGTTTTTT. Translation gives CASKSGELFF. The full variable domain, with the rest looked up from reference TRBV28 and TRBJ2-2, is DVKVTQSSRYLVKRTGEKVFLECVQDMDHENMFWYRQDPGLGLRLIYFSYDVKMKEKGDIPEGYSVSREKKERFSLILESASTNQTSMYLCASKSGELFFGEGSRLTVL.

This clone was recorded only once. This chain links TRBV7-9 with TRBJ2-1; 10 nucleotides align to TRBD1. Germline V gene data show CDR1 as SEHNR and CDR2 as FQNEAQ (reference sequence). The CDR3 totals 15 residues. Germline trimming cut 5 bases from V and 5 bases from J; bases unmatched to any gene: 6. CDR3 sequence: CASSTTGTGDNEQFF. The DNA for the CDR3 is TGTGCCAGCAGCACCACCGGGACAGGGGACAATGAGCAGTTCTTC.

V and J are TRBV27 and TRBJ2-7; perhaps TRBD1 as D (6 bases). Trimming pared 5 bases from V and 0 bases from J, leaving 11 bases between. This CDR3 is 14 amino acids long. In germline, CDR1 is MNHEY, CDR2 SMNVEV (reference sequence). Here the CDR3 reads CASSPGQSSYEQYF. CDR3 nucleotide sequence: TGTGCCAGCAGTCCCGGACAGAGCTCCTACGAGCAGTACTTC.

The DNA of the CDR3 is TGTGCCAGCAGCTTAGGACAGGTGGCTGAAGCTTTCTTT. Amino acid sequence: CASSLGQVAEAFF. V is TRBV7-2 and J is TRBJ1-1, with D possibly matching TRBD1 (6 bases). There are 13 residues in the CDR3. Trimming stripped 1 base from V and 6 bases from J, with 9 bases between. Germline loops: CDR1 SGHTA, CDR2 FQGNSA. Using reference TRBV7-2 and TRBJ1-1 for the parts outside the CDR3, the full variable domain is GAGVSQSPSNKVTEKGKDVELRCDPISGHTALYWYRQSLGQGLEFLIYFQGNSAPDKSGLPSDRFSAERTGGSVSTLTIQRTQQEDSAVYLCASSLGQVAEAFFGQGTRLTVV.

J is TRBJ2-7 and V is TRBV7-3, with D perhaps TRBD2 (6 bases). There are 16 residues in the CDR3. CDR1 is SGHTA, CDR2 FQGTGA, per germline. V was pared by 3 bases and J by 5 bases, with 20 bases between. The CDR3 DNA is TGTGCCAGCAGCTTGGTCGGGGGACCCGCTGTGAACGAGCAGTACTTC. Protein sequence: CASSLVGGPAVNEQYF.

The chain links TRBV5-6 to TRBJ1-3; TRBD1 might be the D (5 bases). Trimming removed 0 bases from V and 2 bases from J, with 12 bases in between. The CDR3 sequence is 16 residues long. The germline V gene encodes CDR1 SGHDT and CDR2 YYEEEE. The CDR3 is CASSLELGVTGNTIYF. The CDR3 nucleotides read TGTGCCAGCAGCTTGGAACTGGGGGTTACTGGAAACACCATATATTTT.

On this clone itself: At one end the junction does not follow the germline gene, possibly because of a read error. The chain links TRBV6-5 to TRBJ2-5; TRBD1 might be the D (6 bases). CDR3 length: 14 residues. CDR1 and CDR2 from the germline V gene are MNHEY and SVGAGI. CDR3 bases: TGTGCCAGCAGTTCAGGGGATTCCGAAGAGGCCCAGTACTTC. It encodes CASSSGDSEEAQYF.

J is TRBJ2-2 and V is TRBV4-3, with D tentatively TRBD2 (6 bases). The CDR3 runs to 17 residues. The germline V and J ends were trimmed by 1 base and 1 base, with 13 bases remaining between them. The germline gives CDR1 LGHNA, CDR2 YSLEER. CDR3 DNA sequence: TGCGCCAGCAGCCAAGGGATAGCGGACCTGAACACCGGGGAGCTGTTTTTT. Residues: CASSQGIADLNTGELFF.

This clone was counted once. The chain is built from TRBV7-2 and TRBJ2-7, with D unresolved. The CDR3 is 14 residues long. V lost 5 bases and J 0 bases, leaving 11 bases between the germline ends. CDR1 is SGHTA, CDR2 FQGNSA, per germline. Here the CDR3 DNA reads TGTGCCAGCAGCCAACCGGTACACTCCTACGAGCAGTACTTC. Protein: CASSQPVHSYEQYF.

The rearrangement links TRBV29-1 to TRBJ2-7; no reliable D call. The CDR3 contains 12 residues. The V gene lost 4 bases and the J gene lost 0 bases, with 7 bases spanning the gap. In germline, CDR1 is SQVTM, CDR2 ANQGSEA. CDR3 coding DNA: TGCAGCGTTGTAGAGAGCTCCTACGAGCAGTACTTC. It specifies CSVVESSYEQYF.

Written as DNA, the CDR3 is TGTGCCAGCACCCCTCGGGGCTCCTACGAGCAGTACTTC. It translates to CASTPRGSYEQYF. This chain links TRBV28 with TRBJ2-7, with D possibly being TRBD2 (5 bases). The CDR3 contains 13 residues. The V gene lost 7 bases and the J gene lost 0 bases, with 10 bases spanning the gap. Germline V gene data show CDR1 as MDHEN and CDR2 as SYDVKM.

This chain joins TRBV4-1 and TRBJ1-5, with D perhaps TRBD1 (5 bases). Germline V gives CDR1 MGHRA, CDR2 YSYEKL. The CDR3 runs 15 residues. V lost 1 base and J lost 7, with 14 bases in between. CDR3 nucleotides: TGCGCCAGCAGCCAAGTTGGAGGGGACCCGCAGCCCCAGCATTTT. This gives the protein CASSQVGGDPQPQHF.

The chain uses TRBV27 and TRBJ1-4; D is unclear. The CDR3 has 15 amino acids. The V end was cut by 5 bases, the J end by 3 bases, with 13 bases between. Germline CDR1 is MNHEY and CDR2 is SMNVEV (reference sequence). Here the CDR3 reads CASSAGEVSNEKLFF. CDR3 coding DNA: TGTGCCAGCAGTGCTGGGGAGGTCTCTAATGAAAAACTGTTTTTT.

This clone has a single count. The chain combines TRBV4-1 with TRBJ2-2; no definite D call. Trimming took 4 bases from V and 0 from J, leaving 12 bases between them. Germline lookup yields CDR1 MGHRA and CDR2 YSYEKL. This CDR3 is built from 16 residues. The CDR3 region has the DNA TGCGCCAGCAGCCTCCCCACCCTAGCGAACACCGGGGAGCTGTTTTTT. Its translation is CASSLPTLANTGELFF.

The CDR3 coding sequence is TGTGCCAGCGGGAACACAGAAGGGACTGAAGCTTTCTTT. Its protein is CASGNTEGTEAFF. J is TRBJ1-1 and V is TRBV7-9; no clear D gene. This CDR3 contains 13 residues. V lost 8 bases, J lost 5 bases, and 15 bases lay in between. CDR1 and CDR2 (germline): SEHNR, FQNEAQ (reference sequence). Full variable domain (missing parts from reference TRBV7-9 and TRBJ1-1): DTGVSQNPRHKITKRGQNVTFRCDPISEHNRLYWYRQTLGQGPEFLTYFQNEAQLEKSRLLSDRFSAERPKGSFSTLEIQRTEQGDSAMYLCASGNTEGTEAFFGQGTRLTVV.

The chain combines TRBV11-2 with TRBJ2-3; the match to TRBD1 covers 8 bases. The CDR3 contains 16 residues. V shed 3 bases, J shed 5 bases, and the junction held 10 bases outside the gene matches. The germline gives CDR1 SGHAT, CDR2 FQNNGV. This chain's CDR3 is CASSFKFGQGIDTQYF. CDR3 in DNA: TGTGCCAGCAGCTTTAAGTTTGGACAGGGAATAGATACGCAGTATTTT.

The chain is built from TRBV5-1 and TRBJ1-1, with D maybe TRBD1 (5 bases). Germline V gene data show CDR1 as SGHRS and CDR2 as YFSETQ. The CDR3 extends over 14 amino acids. Deletions cut 4 bases from V and 1 base from J, with 11 bases between. The CDR3 sequence is CASSRRGENTEAFF. The CDR3 DNA reads TGCGCCAGCAGCCGTCGAGGGGAGAACACTGAAGCTTTCTTT. Full variable domain (remainder filled in from reference TRBV5-1 and TRBJ1-1): KAGVTQTPRYLIKTRGQQVTLSCSPISGHRSVSWYQQTPGQGLQFLFEYFSETQRNKGNFPGRFSGRQFSNSRSEMNVSTLELGDSALYLCASSRRGENTEAFFGQGTRLTVV.

CDR3 sequence (DNA): TGTGCCAGCAGTTTTACGGGGAGTAAATACGAGCAGTACTTC. This sequence encodes CASSFTGSKYEQYF. V is TRBV28 and J is TRBJ2-7; perhaps TRBD2 as D (5 bases). Trimming shortened V by 3 bases and J by 4 bases, and 13 bases separated the two germline ends. Germline V gene lookup returns CDR1 MDHEN and CDR2 SYDVKM. This CDR3 is built from 14 residues.

This clone was seen just once. The chain links TRBV5-1 to TRBJ1-1; D is unclear. Germline V lookup: CDR1 SGHRS, CDR2 YFSETQ. CDR3 size: 11 residues. Trimming cost V 4 bases and J 7 bases, with 8 bases left between them. The CDR3 loop is CASSLGFEAFF. The CDR3 DNA follows: TGCGCCAGCAGCCTGGGCTTTGAAGCTTTCTTT.

The rearrangement uses TRBV2 and TRBJ2-7; a weak D match, TRBD1 (5 bases). Germline V CDR1 and CDR2: SNHLY, FYNNEI. V dropped 1 base and J dropped 4 bases, with 8 bases sitting between them. The CDR3 consists of 13 residues. The CDR3 coding sequence is TGTGCCAGCAGTGAAGGGACACCTTACGAGCAGTACTTC. Its protein product is CASSEGTPYEQYF.